These T cell receptor beta chains were read from a single sample in a study of CXCR3-negative and CXCR3-positive naive CD8 T cells. Each CDR3 protein gets one entry in TCRdb, which reprocessed the 5' RACE reads and gives no DNA. Its clone listing holds approximately 48,000 distinct CDR3 sequences. The sequenced material came from naive CXCR3+ CD8+ T cells from blood. These receptors originate from a human donor in good health. Some clones in this sample may be carry-over from other donors' samples. The CDR3 runs from the conserved cysteine through the conserved F or W.

v_call,j_call,cdr3_aa
TRBV18,TRBJ2-7,CASAQGTKVSYEQYF
TRBV14,TRBJ2-6,CASSRTIYGANVLTF
TRBV7-3,TRBJ2-7,CASSAGTGGGYEQYF
TRBV7-8,TRBJ1-5,CASSPRSFSSNQPQHF
TRBV18,TRBJ2-7,CASSPPPGIYEQYF
TRBV5-4,TRBJ1-1,CASTTGSYTEAFF
TRBV2,TRBJ2-1,CARGPGQDYNEQFF
TRBV6-5,TRBJ1-6,CASSSSRGGGSPLHF
TRBV29-1,TRBJ1-1,CSAGMGWTNTEAFF
TRBV5-6,TRBJ2-5,CASSRGTGEAQETQYF
TRBV7-2,TRBJ1-2,CASGVANYGYTF
TRBV5-5,TRBJ2-7,CASGQGFDYEQYF
TRBV5-1,TRBJ2-2,CASSLPNTGELFF
TRBV4-3,TRBJ1-2,CASSQGTGSYGYTF
TRBV4-2,TRBJ1-1,CASSQDGSLTGMSTEAFF
TRBV24-1,TRBJ2-1,CATSEPGDNEQFF
TRBV12-3/TRBV12-4,TRBJ1-5,CASSPGWQSSNQPQHF
TRBV29-1,TRBJ2-1,CSVLGSGATFSNEQFF
TRBV12-3/TRBV12-4,TRBJ2-2,CASSERVSGELFF
TRBV2,TRBJ2-1,CASSERGQVHEQFF
TRBV19,TRBJ2-7,CASSMAGPAWVYEQYF
TRBV20-1,TRBJ1-2,CSARVTTNYGYTF